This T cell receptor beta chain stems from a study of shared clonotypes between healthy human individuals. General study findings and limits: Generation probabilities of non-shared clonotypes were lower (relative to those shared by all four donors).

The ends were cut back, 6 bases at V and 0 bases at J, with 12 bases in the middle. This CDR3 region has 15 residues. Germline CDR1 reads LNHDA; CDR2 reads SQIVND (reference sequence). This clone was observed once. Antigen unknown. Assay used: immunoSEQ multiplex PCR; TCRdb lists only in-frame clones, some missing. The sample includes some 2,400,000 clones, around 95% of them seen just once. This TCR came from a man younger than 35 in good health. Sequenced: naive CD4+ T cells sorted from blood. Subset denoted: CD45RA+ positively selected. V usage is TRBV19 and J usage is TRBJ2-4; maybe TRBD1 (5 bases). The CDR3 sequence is CASSDSPIAKNIQYF. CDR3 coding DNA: TGTGCCAGTAGCGACAGCCCGATAGCCAAAAACATTCAGTACTTC.